This T cell receptor beta chain was recovered during a study of cytomegalovirus exposure and HLA in healthy donors. This PCR relied on a set of 60 Vbeta primers and 13 Jbeta primers. Here immunoSEQ multiplex PCR was the method, and the copy in TCRdb shows in-frame clones only, minus some. The data show roughly 150,000 clones, around 79% seen once. This clone came up once. The trim removed 4 bases at V and 6 bases at J, leaving 8 bases unmatched. The CDR3 runs 15 residues. Germline V lookup: CDR1 MRHNA, CDR2 SNTAGT. This TCR came from a young man in good health and CMV-seropositive. This chain joins TRBV6-4 and TRBJ2-3; TRBD2 aligns across 9 bases. Sample: PBMCs. CDR3 sequence (DNA): TGTGCCAGCAGTGCCCTAGCGGGGACGCCGGATACGCAGTATTTT. Translation: CASSALAGTPDTQYF.